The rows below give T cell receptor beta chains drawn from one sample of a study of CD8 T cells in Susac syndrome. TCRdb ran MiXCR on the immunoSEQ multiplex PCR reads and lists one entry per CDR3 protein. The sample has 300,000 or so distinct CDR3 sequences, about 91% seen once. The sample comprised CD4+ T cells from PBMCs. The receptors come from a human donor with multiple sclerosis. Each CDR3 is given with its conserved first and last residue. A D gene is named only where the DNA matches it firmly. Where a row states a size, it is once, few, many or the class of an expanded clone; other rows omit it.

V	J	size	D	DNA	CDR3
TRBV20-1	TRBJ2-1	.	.	TGCAGTGCTAGAAACCCCGGGAGCCCCTCGTACAATGAGCAGTTCTTC	CSARNPGSPSYNEQFF
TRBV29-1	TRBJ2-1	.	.	TGCAGCGTTGATCGCTCCTACCCACCGGATGAGCAGTTCTTC	CSVDRSYPPDEQFF
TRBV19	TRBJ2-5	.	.	TGTGCCACTAAGGGTAGGGTCCCAGAGACCCAGTACTTC	CATKGRVPETQYF
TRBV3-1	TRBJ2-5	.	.	TGTGCCAGCAGCCAAGTTGTCGGGACCCAGTACTTC	CASSQVVGTQYF
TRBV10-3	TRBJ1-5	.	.	TGTGCCATCAGTGAGTTGGACACTGGTCAGCCCCAGCATTTT	CAISELDTGQPQHF
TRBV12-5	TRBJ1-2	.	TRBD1	TGTGCTAGTGGTCCCCGAGGGGGCATTCTCTATGGCTACACCTTC	CASGPRGGILYGYTF
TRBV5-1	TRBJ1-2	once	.	TGCGCCAGCAGAAGCAGGGTAGAGGAGTATGGCTACACCTTC	CASRSRVEEYGYTF
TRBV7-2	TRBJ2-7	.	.	TGTGCCAGCAGCCCCCGGGGCGGGACCTACGAGCAGTACTTC	CASSPRGGTYEQYF
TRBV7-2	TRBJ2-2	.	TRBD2	TGTGCCAGCAGCTTAGTACTAGCGGGAGTATCCGGGGAGCTGTTTTTT	CASSLVLAGVSGELFF
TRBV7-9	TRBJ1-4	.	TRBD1	TGTGCCAGCACCATACGGGACAGGGGAGCCCTGGGTGAAAAACTGTTTTTT	CASTIRDRGALGEKLFF